The entry below gives a single T cell receptor (beta chain) sequence along with its context. Its antigen is unknown. The sample originates from a study of T cell responses to AZD1222 COVID-19 vaccine. V was pared by 6 bases and J by 4 bases, with 12 bases between. This CDR3 has 13 residues. Germline V gene data show CDR1 as SNHLY and CDR2 as FYNNEI. The study's findings and limits: Among the donors, most were white British and more were female, and clonal diversity was possibly underestimated. Only after the peak T cell response were repertoires sampled. Seropositive at baseline were only a handful of AZD1222 recipients. Spike-specific TCR breadth and depth were elevated following two AZD1222 doses.

The repertoire was sequenced with immunoSEQ multiplex PCR; TCRdb's copy has only in-frame clones and lacks some. The sample holds about 100,000 clones, around 87% seen once. The sequence derives from an adult in good health. The specimen was peripheral blood, collected on day 0 of MenACWY control vaccination. The chain has TRBV2 and TRBJ1-2; no clear D. In DNA form, the CDR3 reads TGTGCCAGCAGCGCACTCTGGGTCTATGGCTACACCTTC. Protein product: CASSALWVYGYTF.